This TCR beta chain was observed in a study of shared clonotypes between healthy human individuals. This table comes from immunoSEQ multiplex PCR, and its TCRdb copy is limited to in-frame clones, with some not included. This table holds around 2.5 million clones, roughly 93% found once. V was clipped by 0 bases and J by 4 bases, with 8 bases between them. Germline V gene lookup returns CDR1 MGHRA and CDR2 YSYEKL. The CDR3 is 14 residues long. The rearrangement joins TRBV4-1 to TRBJ2-3, with no clear D. The sample was naive CD4+ T cells from PBMCs. As for subset: CD45RA+ positively selected. This receptor was identified in a man younger than 35 in good health. Some clones in this sample may be carry-over from other donors' samples. CDR3 loop: CASSQDVTSDTQYF. DNA for the CDR3: TGCGCCAGCAGCCAAGATGTGACATCAGATACGCAGTATTTT.